This T cell receptor beta chain was found in a study of T cell responses to AZD1222 COVID-19 vaccine. Whole-study findings and limits: Clonal diversity was possibly underestimated, and the donors were mostly white British, with more females. Per reports, nearly half of all spike-specific TCRs target regions that are unmutated in variants.

In regard to this clone: Its antigen is as yet unknown.

Looked up from germline, CDR1 is SNHLY and CDR2 is FYNNEI. The length of the CDR3 is 13 residues. The V and J ends lost 5 bases and 0 bases, in that order; junction bases with no gene match: 1. Produced via immunoSEQ multiplex PCR; TCRdb's table is partial and in-frame only. Among about 90,000 clones, just over 85% were seen once, and the ten largest hold more than 7%. Sequenced material: peripheral blood, taken on day 0 of AZD1222 vaccination. This sequence originates from an adult in good health. The chain carries TRBV2 and TRBJ2-7, with 7 nucleotides matching TRBD1. CDR3 loop: CASSWTGSYEQYF. The CDR3 DNA sequence: TGTGCCAGCAGTTGGACAGGCTCCTACGAGCAGTACTTC.